These 22 T cell receptor beta chains originate from one sample sequenced in a study of Tregs in tolerant kidney transplant recipients. Sequencing used immunoSEQ multiplex PCR; TCRdb keeps in-frame clones, though not all of them. The sample carries about 110,000 clones, nearly 90% recorded once. The source material was CD4+ T cells from blood, sampled before the transplant. The receptor source for this set is a human donor who received a combined kidney and bone marrow transplant.

The chain has TRBV14 and TRBJ2-1, with TRBD1 as a possible D gene (6 bases). CDR1 and CDR2 (germline): SGHDN, FVKESK. The CDR3 extends over 14 amino acids. V was pared by 1 base and J by 3 bases, with 7 bases between. The CDR3 region is CASSQGTVYNEQFF. The DNA of the CDR3 is TGTGCCAGCAGCCAAGGGACAGTCTACAATGAGCAGTTCTTC.

The rearrangement links TRBV18 to TRBJ2-5, with D possibly being TRBD2 (5 bases). The CDR3 extends over 14 amino acids. Germline V gene data show CDR1 as KGHSH and CDR2 as LQKENI. Trimming shortened V by 3 bases and J by 7 bases, and 15 bases separated the two germline ends. CDR3 nucleotides: TGTGCCAGCTCACCCAGGTTGGACTCAGGGACCCAGTACTTC. It encodes CASSPRLDSGTQYF.

The gene calls are TRBV19 and TRBJ1-1; D ambiguous. This CDR3 is built from 14 residues. Germline V gene lookup returns CDR1 LNHDA and CDR2 SQIVND (reference sequence). V was clipped by 5 bases and J by 4 bases, with 14 bases between them. CDR3 amino acids: CASSPNRVGTEAFF. The CDR3 nucleotides read TGTGCCAGTAGTCCGAATCGGGTGGGCACTGAAGCTTTCTTT.

In its sample, this clone was seen a few times. The genes are TRBV6-1 and TRBJ2-7, with D perhaps matching TRBD2 (6 bases). The CDR3 has 13 amino acids. CDR1 and CDR2 from the germline V gene are MNHNS and SASEGT. V gave up 8 bases and J gave up 0 bases, with 11 bases separating them. CDR3 region: CASLLAYSYEQYF. DNA of the CDR3: TGTGCCAGCCTGCTAGCGTACTCCTACGAGCAGTACTTC.

The gene calls are TRBV18 and TRBJ2-3; TRBD2 aligns across 9 bases. V was clipped by 0 bases and J by 6 bases; unmatched bases: 4. Germline CDR1 is KGHSH and CDR2 is LQKENI. CDR3 length equals 15 residues. The CDR3 nucleotides are TGTGCCAGCTCACCACCATTAGCGGGAGAGGATACGCAGTATTTT. It encodes CASSPPLAGEDTQYF.

The V and J genes are TRBV7-2 and TRBJ2-5; no firm D call. Per germline, CDR1 SGHTA and CDR2 FQGNSA. Trimming left V 1 base short and J 5 bases short, with 5 bases between. The CDR3 is 12 amino acids. The CDR3 DNA follows: TGTGCCAGCAGCTTAGGTCTGGAGACCCAGTACTTC. The encoded protein is CASSLGLETQYF.

The chain links TRBV7-9 to TRBJ1-1; 9 nucleotides match TRBD1. Germline CDR1 reads SEHNR; CDR2 reads FQNEAQ (reference sequence). The CDR3 spans 15 residues. V lost 5 bases to trimming and J lost 3 bases; unmatched junction nucleotides: 7. The CDR3 bases are TGTGCCAGCAGCCAAACAGGGGGCGCGGACACTGAAGCTTTCTTT. As protein: CASSQTGGADTEAFF.

The chain joins TRBV5-4 to TRBJ1-1; TRBD1 aligns across 10 bases. The CDR3 is 15 amino acids. Germline values: CDR1 SGHNT, CDR2 YYREEE (reference sequence). V shed 4 bases and J 0 bases; nucleotides not matched to a gene: 3. DNA of the CDR3: TGTGCCAGCAGCCAGGGACAGGGGTTGAACACTGAAGCTTTCTTT. Encoded protein: CASSQGQGLNTEAFF.

The chain joins TRBV27 to TRBJ2-5, with a possible D match to TRBD2 (6 bases). Per germline, CDR1 MNHEY and CDR2 SMNVEV (reference sequence). The V end was cut by 6 bases, the J end by 4 bases, with 15 bases between. This CDR3 has 14 residues. As DNA, the CDR3 is TGTGCCAGCAGCCACCCCGGGGGTCTAGAGACCCAGTACTTC. It is translated as CASSHPGGLETQYF.

The chain combines TRBV19 with TRBJ1-1; the match to TRBD1 covers 8 bases. Germline V CDR1 and CDR2: LNHDA, SQIVND (reference sequence). The CDR3 length is 16 residues. Germline trimming cut 0 bases from V and 5 bases from J; bases unmatched to any gene: 8. The CDR3 coding sequence is TGTGCCAGTAGTATAGACCGGACAGGGAGGGAAACTGAAGCTTTCTTT. It yields the protein CASSIDRTGRETEAFF.

The chain couples TRBV5-6 to TRBJ2-5; TRBD1 might be the D (5 bases). The germline CDR1 and CDR2 sequences are SGHDT and YYEEEE. The CDR3 totals 14 residues. The V and J ends lost 6 bases and 3 bases respectively, with 15 bases between them. The CDR3 DNA follows: TGTGCCAGCACCCCCTTCACAGGAAAAGAGACCCAGTACTTC. This codes for CASTPFTGKETQYF.

The rearrangement uses TRBV29-1 and TRBJ1-2; D ambiguous. Trimming pared 2 bases from V and 12 bases from J, leaving 22 bases between. The CDR3 has 14 residues. From germline, CDR1 is SQVTM and CDR2 ANQGSEA. The CDR3 region is CSVERPPMSGPHTF. The CDR3 DNA is TGCAGCGTTGAACGACCCCCGATGTCGGGTCCCCACACCTTC.

The V and J genes are TRBV5-1 and TRBJ1-3, with a tentative D call TRBD1 (5 bases). This CDR3 is 16 amino acids long. Germline CDR1 is SGHRS and CDR2 is YFSETQ. The germline V and J ends were trimmed by 2 bases and 0 bases, with 12 bases remaining between them. The CDR3 nucleotides read TGCGCCAGCAGCTTTGGGGGGACGAGCTCTGGAAACACCATATATTTT. It translates to CASSFGGTSSGNTIYF.

This sequence joins TRBV28 and TRBJ2-3; 7 bases align to TRBD1. This CDR3 is built from 15 residues. Trimming at V came to 4 bases and at J to 0 bases, leaving 4 bases not matched to a gene. Germline V gives CDR1 MDHEN, CDR2 SYDVKM. Written as DNA, the CDR3 is TGTGCCAGCAGTTCTAGACAGGGCAGCACAGATACGCAGTATTTT. Translating it yields CASSSRQGSTDTQYF.

The chain couples TRBV5-1 to TRBJ2-1; the match to TRBD1 covers 7 bases. V gave up 3 bases and J gave up 3 bases; unmatched junction bases: 6. The CDR3 consists of 15 residues. Germline lookup yields CDR1 SGHRS and CDR2 YFSETQ. The CDR3 protein is CASSSTGEFYNEQFF. CDR3 nucleotide sequence: TGCGCCAGCAGCTCTACAGGGGAGTTCTACAATGAGCAGTTCTTC.

The V and J genes are TRBV18 and TRBJ2-6, with no clear D. The germline V and J ends were trimmed by 0 bases and 0 bases, with 3 bases remaining between them. The CDR3 loop spans 15 amino acids. Per germline, CDR1 KGHSH and CDR2 LQKENI. CDR3 loop: CASSPPSSGANVLTF. The CDR3 DNA reads as TGTGCCAGCTCACCACCGAGCTCTGGGGCCAACGTCCTGACTTTC.

The rearrangement uses TRBV5-5 and TRBJ2-5, with 7 positions matching TRBD1. V lost 3 bases, J lost 5 bases, and 7 bases stayed unmatched. This CDR3 region has 14 residues. Per the germline V gene, CDR1 is SGHKS and CDR2 is YYEKEE (reference sequence). CDR3 nucleotides: TGTGCCAGCAGCTCAAGACAGGGCTGGGAGACCCAGTACTTC. Encoded protein: CASSSRQGWETQYF.

The V call is TRBV15, the J call TRBJ2-3; no clear D. Germline-derived CDR1 and CDR2 are LNHNV and YYDKDF (reference sequence). The V gene lost 5 bases and the J gene lost 0 bases, with 15 bases spanning the gap. The CDR3 contains 16 residues. Written as DNA, the CDR3 is TGTGCCACCAGCCAAGACTGGATCCTTAGCACAGATACGCAGTATTTT. The encoded protein is CATSQDWILSTDTQYF.

The chain is built from TRBV5-8 and TRBJ2-1, with D perhaps matching TRBD1 (5 bases). Looked up from germline, CDR1 is SGHTS and CDR2 is YDEGEE. CDR3 size: 15 residues. V lost 0 bases, J lost 7 bases, and 14 bases lay in between. The CDR3 spells CASSLGARPGNEQFF. CDR3 bases: TGTGCCAGCAGCTTGGGGGCAAGACCAGGGAATGAGCAGTTCTTC.

V usage is TRBV14 and J usage is TRBJ1-2; 8 bases are a match to TRBD1. CDR1 and CDR2 (germline): SGHDN, FVKESK. This CDR3 is 16 amino acids long. J was trimmed by 2 bases and V by 3 bases; bases with no gene match: 8. In nucleotides, the CDR3 is TGTGCCAGCAGCCACCCAAACAGGGGGGTGAACTATGGCTACACCTTC. Translation: CASSHPNRGVNYGYTF.

This clone came up once. This same CDR3 is encoded by further DNA sequences in the sample. The CDR3 is CASSLLRGQPQHF. The CDR3 nucleotides are TGTGCCAGCAGTTTGTTAAGGGGCCAGCCCCAGCATTTT. The chain carries TRBV28 and TRBJ1-5; tentative D call: TRBD1 (5 bases). Trimming removed 3 bases at V and 7 bases at J, with 10 bases between. Germline V CDR1 and CDR2: MDHEN, SYDVKM. The CDR3 extends over 13 amino acids.

This clone was picked up one time. At one end, the junction sequence differs from germline, possibly due to a read error. The CDR3, as DNA: TGTGCCAGCAGGGAAGACAGGGGAATAGAGACCCAGTACTTC. It encodes CASREDRGIETQYF. V gene TRBV2 combines with J gene TRBJ2-5; 8 bases are shared with TRBD1. The CDR3 has 14 residues. Germline V gives CDR1 SNHLY, CDR2 FYNNEI.